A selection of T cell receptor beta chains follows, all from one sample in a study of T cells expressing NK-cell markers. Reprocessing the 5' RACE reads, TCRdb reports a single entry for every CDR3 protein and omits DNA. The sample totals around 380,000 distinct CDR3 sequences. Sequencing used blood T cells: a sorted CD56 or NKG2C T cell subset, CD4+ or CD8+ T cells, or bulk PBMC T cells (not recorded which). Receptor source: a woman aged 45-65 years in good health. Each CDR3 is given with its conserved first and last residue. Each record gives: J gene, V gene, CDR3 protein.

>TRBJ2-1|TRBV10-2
CASSEVNYNEQFF
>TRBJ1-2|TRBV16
CASSQLLVQGSYGYTF
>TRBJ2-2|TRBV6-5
CASSPGTGGGELFF
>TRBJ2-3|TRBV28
CASTPDTDTQYF
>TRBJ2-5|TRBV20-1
CSAGHAQGIQETQYF
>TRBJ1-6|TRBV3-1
CASGRQDNSPLHF
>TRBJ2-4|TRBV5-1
CASSLETRINKNIQYF
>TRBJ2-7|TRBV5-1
CASSSRTTYEQYF
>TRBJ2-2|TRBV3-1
CASISRNTGELFF
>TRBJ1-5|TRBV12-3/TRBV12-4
CASSFGGESNQPQHF
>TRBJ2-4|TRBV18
CASSPFAGEVKNIQYF
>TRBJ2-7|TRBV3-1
CASSPDRGLLHEQYF
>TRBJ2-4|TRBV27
CASSGTEKNIQYF
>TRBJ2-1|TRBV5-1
CASSFGTQTYNEQFF
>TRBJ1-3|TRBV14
CASSQEWDSSGNTIYF
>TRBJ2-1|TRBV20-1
CSAELRWPAGGGFNEQFF
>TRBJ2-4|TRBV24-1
CATSESTVAKNIQYF
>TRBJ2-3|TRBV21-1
CATIAGVGTDTQYF
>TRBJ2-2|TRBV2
CASSEPGLPTGELFF
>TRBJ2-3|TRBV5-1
CASSSTGLATQYF
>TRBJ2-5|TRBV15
CATSRPSGSRMETQYF
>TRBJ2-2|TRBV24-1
CATSEINDYTGELFF
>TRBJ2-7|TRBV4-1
CASSQVYSRAYEQYF
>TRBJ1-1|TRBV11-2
CASRARVTHTEAFF
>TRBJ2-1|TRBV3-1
CASSSYISGRIHNEQFF
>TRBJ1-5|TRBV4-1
CASSHRQGYSNQPQHF
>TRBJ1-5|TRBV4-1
CASSQGTLAQPQHF
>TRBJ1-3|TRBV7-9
CASSLAEGNTIYF
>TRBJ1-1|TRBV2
CASSARQGWVTEAFF
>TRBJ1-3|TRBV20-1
CSARDGQNYSGNTIYF
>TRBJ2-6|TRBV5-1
CASSEGRSSGANVLTF
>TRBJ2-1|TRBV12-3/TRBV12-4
CASSLRGSYNEQFF
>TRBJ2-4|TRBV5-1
CASSLGREGQGNIQYF
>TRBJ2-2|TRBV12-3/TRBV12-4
CASRGSGPGGNGELFF
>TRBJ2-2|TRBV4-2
CASSLSRDTGELFF
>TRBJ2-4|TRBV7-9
CASSHSTRVAKNIQYF
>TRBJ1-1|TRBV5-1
CASSLGRVGEAFF